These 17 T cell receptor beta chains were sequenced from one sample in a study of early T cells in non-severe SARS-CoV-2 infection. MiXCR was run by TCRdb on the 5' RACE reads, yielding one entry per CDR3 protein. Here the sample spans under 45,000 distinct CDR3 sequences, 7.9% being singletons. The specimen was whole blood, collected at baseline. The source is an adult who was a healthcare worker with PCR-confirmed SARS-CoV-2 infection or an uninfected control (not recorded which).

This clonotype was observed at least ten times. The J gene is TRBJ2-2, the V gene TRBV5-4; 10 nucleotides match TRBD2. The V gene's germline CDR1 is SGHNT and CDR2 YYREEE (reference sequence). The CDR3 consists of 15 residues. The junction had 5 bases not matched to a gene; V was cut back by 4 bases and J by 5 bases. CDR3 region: CASSVTSGATGELFF. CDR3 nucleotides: TGTGCCAGCAGCGTTACTAGCGGGGCAACCGGGGAGCTGTTTTTT. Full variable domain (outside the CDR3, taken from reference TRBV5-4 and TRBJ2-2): ETGVTQSPTHLIKTRGQQVTLRCSSQSGHNTVSWYQQALGQGPQFIFQYYREEENGRGNFPPRFSGLQFPNYSSELNVNALELDDSALYLCASSVTSGATGELFFGEGSRLTVL.

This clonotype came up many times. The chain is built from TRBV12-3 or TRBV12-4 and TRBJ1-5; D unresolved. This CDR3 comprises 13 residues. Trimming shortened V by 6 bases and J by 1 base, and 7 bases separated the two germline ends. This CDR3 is CASRGLSNQPQHF. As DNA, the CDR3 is TGTGCCAGCAGGGGTTTGAGCAATCAGCCCCAGCATTTT.

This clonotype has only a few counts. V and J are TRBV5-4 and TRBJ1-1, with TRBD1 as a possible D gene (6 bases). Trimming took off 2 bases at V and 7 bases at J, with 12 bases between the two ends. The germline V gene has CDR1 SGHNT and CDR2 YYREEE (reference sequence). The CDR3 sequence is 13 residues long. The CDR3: CASSFGGALEAFF. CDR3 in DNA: TGTGCCAGCAGCTTCGGGGGCGCCCTTGAAGCTTTCTTT.

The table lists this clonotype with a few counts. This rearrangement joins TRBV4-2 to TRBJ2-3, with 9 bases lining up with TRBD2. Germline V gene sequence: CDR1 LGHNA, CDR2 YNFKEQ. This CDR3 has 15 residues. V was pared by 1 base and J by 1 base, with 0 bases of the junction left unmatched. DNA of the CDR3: TGTGCCAGCAGCCAAGCTAGCGGGGGCACAGATACGCAGTATTTT. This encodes CASSQASGGTDTQYF.

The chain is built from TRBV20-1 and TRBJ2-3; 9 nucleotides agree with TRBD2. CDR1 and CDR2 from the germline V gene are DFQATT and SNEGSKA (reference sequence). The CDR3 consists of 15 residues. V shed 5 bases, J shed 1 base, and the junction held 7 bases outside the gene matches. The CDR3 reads CSAPSIAGGTDTQYF. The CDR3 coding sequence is TGCAGTGCTCCCAGTATAGCGGGGGGCACAGATACGCAGTATTTT.

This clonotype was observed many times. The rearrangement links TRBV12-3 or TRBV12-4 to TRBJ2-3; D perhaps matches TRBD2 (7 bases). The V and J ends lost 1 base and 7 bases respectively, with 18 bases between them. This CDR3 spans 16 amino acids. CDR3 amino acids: CASSLEVRGASNTQYF. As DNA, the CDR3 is TGTGCCAGCAGTTTAGAGGTTCGGGGGGCGTCGAATACGCAGTATTTT.

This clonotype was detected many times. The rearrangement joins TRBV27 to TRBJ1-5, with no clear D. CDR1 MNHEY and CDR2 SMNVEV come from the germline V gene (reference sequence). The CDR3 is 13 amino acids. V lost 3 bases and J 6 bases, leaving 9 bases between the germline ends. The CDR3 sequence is CASSFRGSQPQHF. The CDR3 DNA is TGTGCCAGCAGTTTCCGGGGTAGTCAGCCCCAGCATTTT.

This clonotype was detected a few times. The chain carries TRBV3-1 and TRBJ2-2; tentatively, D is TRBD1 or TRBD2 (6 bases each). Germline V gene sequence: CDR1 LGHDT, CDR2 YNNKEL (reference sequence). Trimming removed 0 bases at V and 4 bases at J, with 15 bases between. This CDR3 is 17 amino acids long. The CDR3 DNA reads TGTGCCAGCAGCCAAGATAGTGGGGGGCCGGGCACCGGGGAGCTGTTTTTT. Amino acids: CASSQDSGGPGTGELFF.

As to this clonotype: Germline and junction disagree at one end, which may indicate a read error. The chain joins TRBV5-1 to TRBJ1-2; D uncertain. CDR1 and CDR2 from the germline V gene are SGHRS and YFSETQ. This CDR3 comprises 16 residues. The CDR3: CASSLGSGSTSYGYTF. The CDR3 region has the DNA TGTGCCAGCAGCTTGGGGTCGGGGAGCACCTCCTATGGCTACACCTTC. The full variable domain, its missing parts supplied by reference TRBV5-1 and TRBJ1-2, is KAGVTQTPRYLIKTRGQQVTLSCSPISGHRSVSWYQQTPGQGLQFLFEYFSETQRNKGNFPGRFSGRQFSNSRSEMNVSTLELGDSALYLCASSLGSGSTSYGYTFGSGTRLTVV.

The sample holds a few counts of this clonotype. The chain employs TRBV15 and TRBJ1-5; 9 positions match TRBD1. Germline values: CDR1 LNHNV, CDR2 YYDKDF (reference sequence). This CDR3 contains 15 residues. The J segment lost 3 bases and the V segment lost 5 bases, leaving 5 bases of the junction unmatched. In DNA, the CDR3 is TGTGCCACCAGCGAACGGACAGGGGACAATCAGCCCCAGCATTTT. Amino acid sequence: CATSERTGDNQPQHF. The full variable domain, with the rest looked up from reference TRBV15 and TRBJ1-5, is DAMVIQNPRYQVTQFGKPVTLSCSQTLNHNVMYWYQQKSSQAPKLLFHYYDKDFNNEADTPDNFQSRRPNTSFCFLDIRSPGLGDTAMYLCATSERTGDNQPQHFGDGTRLSIL.

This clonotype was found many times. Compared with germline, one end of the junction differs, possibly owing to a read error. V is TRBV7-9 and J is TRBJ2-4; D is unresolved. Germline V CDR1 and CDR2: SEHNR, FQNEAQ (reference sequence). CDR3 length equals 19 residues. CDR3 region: CANSLSVGDEAPAKNIQYF. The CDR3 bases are TGTGCCAACAGCTTATCTGTCGGTGATGAAGCTCCAGCCAAAAACATTCAGTACTTC.

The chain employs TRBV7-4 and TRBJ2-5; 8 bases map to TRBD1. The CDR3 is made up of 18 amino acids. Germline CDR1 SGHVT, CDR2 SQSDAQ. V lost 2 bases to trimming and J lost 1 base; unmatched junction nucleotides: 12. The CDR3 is CASSLKRKTGAFQETQYF. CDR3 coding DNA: TGTGCCAGCAGCTTAAAACGCAAGACAGGGGCCTTCCAAGAGACCCAGTACTTC.

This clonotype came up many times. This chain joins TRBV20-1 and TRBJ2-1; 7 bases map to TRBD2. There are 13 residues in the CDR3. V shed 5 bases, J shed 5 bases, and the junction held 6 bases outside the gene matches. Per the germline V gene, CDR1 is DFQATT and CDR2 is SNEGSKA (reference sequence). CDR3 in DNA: TGCAGTGCTGATAAGCGGGGTGACAATGAGCAGTTCTTC. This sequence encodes CSADKRGDNEQFF.

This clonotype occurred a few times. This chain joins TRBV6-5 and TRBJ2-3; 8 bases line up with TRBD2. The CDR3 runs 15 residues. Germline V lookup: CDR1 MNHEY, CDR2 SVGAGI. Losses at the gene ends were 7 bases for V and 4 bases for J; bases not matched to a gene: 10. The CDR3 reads CASTPSGGSADTQYF. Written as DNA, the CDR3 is TGTGCCAGCACTCCCAGCGGGGGTTCGGCAGATACGCAGTATTTT.

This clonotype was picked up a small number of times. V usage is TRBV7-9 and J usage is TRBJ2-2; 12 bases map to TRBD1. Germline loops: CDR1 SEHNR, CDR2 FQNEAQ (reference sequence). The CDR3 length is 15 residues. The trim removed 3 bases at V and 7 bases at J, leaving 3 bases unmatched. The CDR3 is CASSLGQGAHGELFF. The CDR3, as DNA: TGTGCCAGCAGCTTGGGACAGGGGGCCCACGGGGAGCTGTTTTTT.

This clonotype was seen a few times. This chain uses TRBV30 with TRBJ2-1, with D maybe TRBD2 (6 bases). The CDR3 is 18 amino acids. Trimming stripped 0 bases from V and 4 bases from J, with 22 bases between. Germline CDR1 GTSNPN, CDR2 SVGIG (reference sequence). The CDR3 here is CAWSVQIGDGGPYNEQFF. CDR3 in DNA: TGTGCCTGGAGTGTACAAATCGGGGACGGGGGACCTTACAATGAGCAGTTCTTC.

CDR3 DNA: TGTGCCAGCAGCTTAGCGGTAGAGGGCACAGATACGCAGTATTTT. Its translation is CASSLAVEGTDTQYF. This chain uses TRBV7-9 with TRBJ2-3; D is ambiguous. This CDR3 spans 15 amino acids. CDR1 and CDR2 from the germline V gene are SEHNR and FQNEAQ (reference sequence). V was trimmed by 0 bases and J by 1 base, leaving 8 bases between them.